This T cell receptor (beta chain) is drawn from a study of shared clonotypes between healthy human individuals (dated by TCRdb to about 2020). Turning to the overall study: A couple of women and a few men aged 18 to 49 years were included in the cohort. Per donor, leukapheresis produced somewhere between about 0.9 and 9.5 billion PBMCs. Per donor, three plates each were used for CD4 naive and CD4 memory, two for CD8 naive, and one for CD8 memory. Libraries were prepared and TCR repertoires were sequenced by different laboratories using diverse techniques, in order to increase sequencing depth and limit assay-specific biases. To estimate repertoire size and how much clonotypes are shared between individuals, the study performed deep sequencing of blood TCR repertoires from 4 to 6 healthy adults. General study outcomes and caveats: Rarefaction of sorted-subset datasets indicated incomplete sequencing despite the large sequencing depth. When a handful of donors were compared, the shared fraction of clonotypes was about 5% for naive CD4, 3.5% to 4% for naive CD8, about 2.4% for memory CD4, and around 0.4% for memory CD8. Because the study included only a small number of donors, the genetic and exposure-history diversity represented was limited. Only blood was sampled, and tissue TCR repertoires likely differ from those in blood. Estimated clonotype richness was generally larger for naive than for memory subsets. Compared with non-shared clonotypes, clonotypes shared by all four sorted-subset donors had higher generation probabilities. Based on pairwise subsampling, the degree of clonotype sharing among donors was expected to be affected by sequencing depth.

Healthy HIV-negative adults with no recently reported acute infections or vaccinations were included as donors. Every donor was a Caucasian adult residing in Nashville, Tennessee, USA. CD4+ T cells were enriched by magnetic negative selection; naive cells were then positively selected on CD45RA, and the negative fraction formed the memory subset. After blood collection by leukapheresis, PBMCs were isolated using Ficoll-Histopaque density gradient centrifugation and then cryopreserved in the vapor phase of liquid nitrogen. Purity and quantity of every magnetically sorted T cell population were checked by analytical flow cytometry. From each sorted fraction, genomic DNA was isolated and quantified by UV absorbance on a Nanodrop 2000c. A note on this clone: This receptor's antigen is unknown. No much larger clonotype is one base removed from it; base qualities were not supplied.

Using the deep immunoSEQ assay, multiplex PCR amplified TCR CDR3 regions from genomic DNA. Extracted genomic DNA from each cell subset was spread evenly across all wells of several immunoSEQ 96-well plates, with each plate serving as a replicate. For sorted subsets, each replicate PCR was loaded with 200 ng genomic DNA, equivalent to roughly 30,000 T cell genomes. Purified libraries were quantified with a Qubit 3.0 fluorometer, sized on a Bioanalyzer 2100, and re-quantified with the KAPA Library Quantification kit. Each immunoSEQ 96-well plate was sequenced on its own single-read 150-cycle Illumina NextSeq 550 flow cell. The authors' analysis ran thus. The immunoSEQ output contained only junctional sequences without quality scores, so filtering could not match that applied to full-length reads. To assign V/J genes and CDR3, sequences were annotated using PyIR, a Python wrapper for IgBLAST v1.9, with IMGT germline references. Reads were filtered out if the reads had weak V/J assignments (E-value above 1e-6), no CDR3, stop codons, out-of-frame junctions, or ambiguous translated residues. V3J clonotypes were defined as sequences sharing an identical inferred V gene, J gene, and CDR3 amino acid sequence. Percentage overlap between repertoires was computed as shared unique clonotypes divided by the size of the smaller repertoire. Repertoire richness was assessed with RTK rarefaction, the Chao1 estimator, and Recon v2.1 estimates of unobserved clonotypes. For all TCRbeta clonotypes obtained by the gDNA method from several donors, generation probabilities were computed with OLGA. The table comes from immuneACCESS by way of TCRdb, which keeps in-frame sequences with V and J called. Part of the clones is missing from these tables; in studies checked, under half for an unresolved V gene and the rest for unknown reasons. Clonal size and the V and J genes are those of that table, whereas D and trimming came from the DNA. This sample holds over a million clones; roughly 95% were observed only once. The ten largest clones add up to roughly 1.2% of the sample.

V lost 7 bases and J lost 6 bases, and the count of bases not matched to a germline gene is 8. The CDR3, from cysteine to phenylalanine, totals 14 residues. Just the 42-base CDR3 DNA is kept, in frame starting at base 1. CDR1 and CDR2, looked up from the germline V gene, are MDHEN and SYDVKM. The sequence was obtained from a young man in good health. The rearrangement combines TRBV28 with TRBJ2-1, with 8 bases in between that match TRBD1. The sequenced sample consisted of naive CD4+ T cells sorted from blood. Reading the label with the study, this specimen's cell subset or site is: CD45RA+ positively selected. The CDR3 is CASIREGQGNEQFF. The nucleotide sequence reads TGTGCCAGCATCCGGGAAGGACAGGGCAATGAGCAGTTCTTC.